A single sample gave rise to the 18 T cell receptor beta chains below, sequenced in a study of human T cells and chemical hapten exposure. TCRdb reanalysed the RACE reads using MiXCR and keeps one entry per CDR3 protein. The sample lists some 45,000 distinct CDR3 sequences, about an eighth seen once, with 4.5% to 6% in the top ten. The time point here: pre-sensitization, week 0. Treatment reported: therapeutic diphenylcyclopropenone sensitization with weekly scalp DPC. Source: whole blood, taken in connection with sensitization to the hapten diphenylcyclopropenone (DPC). The receptors derive from a woman in her twenties or thirties with alopecia areata. Some clones in this sample may be carry-over from other donors' samples.

This clonotype was recorded at least ten times. The rearrangement links TRBV2 to TRBJ2-1; a weak D match, TRBD1 (6 bases). The V gene's germline CDR1 is SNHLY and CDR2 FYNNEI. The CDR3 contains 11 residues. Trimming cost V 3 bases and J 10 bases, with 7 bases left between them. CDR3 loop: CASSDTGEQFF. In DNA form, the CDR3 reads TGTGCCAGCAGTGATACAGGGGAGCAGTTCTTC.

This clonotype was counted between two and nine times. This sequence joins TRBV28 and TRBJ2-2, with 8 bases matching TRBD2. J lost 5 bases, V lost 10 bases, and 12 bases had no gene match. Germline values: CDR1 MDHEN, CDR2 SYDVKM. CDR3 length: 15 amino acids. Here the CDR3 reads CANSLTSGRTGELFF. CDR3 bases: TGTGCCAACAGCCTCACTAGCGGAAGGACCGGGGAGCTGTTTTTT. Full variable domain (remainder filled in from reference TRBV28 and TRBJ2-2): DVKVTQSSRYLVKRTGEKVFLECVQDMDHENMFWYRQDPGLGLRLIYFSYDVKMKEKGDIPEGYSVSREKKERFSLILESASTNQTSMYLCANSLTSGRTGELFFGEGSRLTVL.

This clonotype was observed at least ten times. The V gene is TRBV4-3, the J gene TRBJ2-3, with D possibly matching TRBD2 (5 bases). Germline V lookup: CDR1 LGHNA, CDR2 YSLEER. CDR3 length: 16 residues. V lost 0 bases, J lost 4 bases, and 14 bases lay in between. CDR3 DNA: TGCGCCAGCAGCCAAGATGTGCGGGTAACCCCAGATACGCAGTATTTT. This encodes CASSQDVRVTPDTQYF.

The chain is built from TRBV5-1 and TRBJ2-1; D tentatively fits TRBD1 or TRBD2 (6 bases each). V gave up 4 bases and J gave up 5 bases, with 16 bases separating them. Germline V gives CDR1 SGHRS, CDR2 YFSETQ. This CDR3 is 15 amino acids long. The CDR3 coding sequence is TGCGCCAGCAGCGGTGGCGGGACAACCCACAATGAGCAGTTCTTC. It is translated as CASSGGGTTHNEQFF.

The rearrangement links TRBV7-4 to TRBJ1-4; D ambiguous. The CDR3 loop spans 12 amino acids. The germline V gene has CDR1 SGHVT and CDR2 SQSDAQ. V gave up 4 bases and J gave up 0 bases, with 0 bases separating them. The CDR3 coding sequence is TGTGCCAGCAGCTCAACTAATGAAAAACTGTTTTTT. Translated: CASSSTNEKLFF.

J is TRBJ1-1 and V is TRBV7-9; 9 bases map to TRBD1. CDR1 SEHNR and CDR2 FQNEAQ come from the germline V gene (reference sequence). V was clipped by 2 bases and J by 11 bases; unmatched bases: 6. The CDR3 sequence is 13 residues long. The CDR3 is CASSLQTGGEAFF. In DNA form, the CDR3 reads TGTGCCAGCAGCTTACAGACAGGGGGTGAGGCTTTCTTT.

The chain couples TRBV20-1 to TRBJ2-2, with D unresolved. Trimming removed 6 bases at V and 0 bases at J, with 14 bases between. The CDR3 is made up of 15 amino acids. From germline, CDR1 is DFQATT and CDR2 SNEGSKA (reference sequence). Written as DNA, the CDR3 is TGCAGTGCCACATTCAACAGCCCGAACACCGGGGAGCTGTTTTTT. Translation: CSATFNSPNTGELFF.

This clonotype was counted ten times or more. The V gene is TRBV6-5, the J gene TRBJ2-1; 8 nucleotides agree with TRBD2. The CDR3 totals 15 residues. The germline gives CDR1 MNHEY, CDR2 SVGAGI. The J segment lost 4 bases and the V segment lost 6 bases, leaving 8 bases of the junction unmatched. CDR3 protein: CASSRNSGVYNEQFF. The DNA of the CDR3 is TGTGCCAGCAGCCGAAATAGCGGGGTTTACAATGAGCAGTTCTTC.

This clonotype was detected many times. This chain connects TRBV18 to TRBJ2-3; TRBD1 matches 8 bases. This CDR3 is 14 amino acids long. V was clipped by 3 bases and J by 1 base; unmatched bases: 0. Germline CDR1 reads KGHSH; CDR2 reads LQKENI. The CDR3 nucleotides read TGTGCCAGCTCACCGACAGGGGGCACAGATACGCAGTATTTT. It codes for CASSPTGGTDTQYF.

This clonotype was seen ten or more times. This chain uses TRBV3-1 with TRBJ2-1, with D tentatively TRBD1 (6 bases). Trimming cost V 2 bases and J 3 bases, with 8 bases left between them. Germline-derived CDR1 and CDR2 are LGHDT and YNNKEL (reference sequence). The CDR3 runs 14 residues. The CDR3 here is CASSQQGFYNEQFF. The CDR3 nucleotides are TGTGCCAGCAGCCAACAGGGGTTCTACAATGAGCAGTTCTTC.

This clonotype qualifies as large. J is TRBJ2-1 and V is TRBV29-1; D is ambiguous. Trimming took 7 bases from V and 6 from J, leaving 10 bases between them. CDR1 SQVTM and CDR2 ANQGSEA come from the germline V gene. CDR3 size: 11 residues. CDR3 region: CSAADGNEQFF. The CDR3, as DNA: TGCAGCGCGGCGGACGGCAATGAGCAGTTCTTC.

This clonotype has just a few counts. V is TRBV19 and J is TRBJ2-3, with D possibly called TRBD1 or TRBD2 (5 bases each). The CDR3 has 14 residues. Germline V gives CDR1 LNHDA, CDR2 SQIVND (reference sequence). V gave up 5 bases and J gave up 3 bases, with 12 bases separating them. The CDR3 region is CASSLRGFTDTQYF. CDR3 DNA sequence: TGTGCCAGTAGTCTTCGGGGCTTTACAGATACGCAGTATTTT.

Regarding this clonotype: A read error may produce the germline difference seen at one junction end. This rearrangement joins TRBV2 to TRBJ2-3; perhaps D is TRBD1 or TRBD2 (5 bases each). The CDR3 runs 11 residues. The germline CDR1 and CDR2 sequences are SNHLY and FYNNEI. This chain's CDR3 is CASSLGDTRYF. The CDR3 DNA sequence: TGTGCCAGCAGTTTGGGGGATACGCGGTATTTT. The full variable domain, completed using reference TRBV2 and TRBJ2-3, is EPEVTQTPSHQVTQMGQEVILRCVPISNHLYFYWYRQILGQKVEFLVSFYNNEISEKSEIFDDQFSVERPDGSNFTLKIRSTKLEDSAMYFCASSLGDTRYFGPGTRLTVL.

The J gene is TRBJ1-4, the V gene TRBV7-9; 7 bases match TRBD1. The CDR3 loop spans 14 amino acids. The germline gives CDR1 SEHNR, CDR2 FQNEAQ (reference sequence). The junction had 6 bases not matched to a gene; V was cut back by 3 bases and J by 8 bases. CDR3 bases: TGTGCCAGCAGCTTGGGAGGGGGCTTGGAAAAACTGTTTTTT. The encoded protein is CASSLGGGLEKLFF.

At least ten counts were recorded for this clonotype. The CDR3 reads CASSPYRDEQFF. The CDR3 DNA is TGTGCCAGCAGTCCTTACAGGGATGAGCAGTTCTTC. The chain is built from TRBV28 and TRBJ2-1, with a tentative D call TRBD1 (6 bases). Per the germline V gene, CDR1 is MDHEN and CDR2 is SYDVKM. The V end was cut by 5 bases, the J end by 8 bases, with 10 bases between. The length of the CDR3 is 12 residues.

This clonotype was detected a few times. The rearrangement links TRBV28 to TRBJ2-1; TRBD2 aligns across 10 bases. The V segment lost 9 bases and the J segment 7 bases; nucleotides outside the gene matches: 15. Germline CDR1 MDHEN, CDR2 SYDVKM. The CDR3 is made up of 16 amino acids. The CDR3 region is CASSPQLAGRVNEQFF. The CDR3 DNA follows: TGTGCCAGTTCTCCTCAACTAGCGGGACGTGTAAATGAGCAGTTCTTC.

This clonotype was counted a few times. V is TRBV15 and J is TRBJ2-7; no firm D call. The V gene's germline CDR1 is LNHNV and CDR2 YYDKDF (reference sequence). The CDR3 is made up of 15 amino acids. V shed 5 bases and J shed 3 bases, with 17 bases lying between them. The DNA for the CDR3 is TGTGCCACCAGCCCCGGGTTTGCGAGAAACTACGAGCAGTACTTC. This translates into CATSPGFARNYEQYF.

There are many counts of this clonotype. This sequence joins TRBV18 and TRBJ2-5; D not certain. V shed 0 bases and J shed 3 bases, with 17 bases lying between them. Germline CDR1 is KGHSH and CDR2 is LQKENI. The CDR3 has 17 amino acids. CDR3 sequence: CASSPPRPGGVEETQYF. For the CDR3, the DNA is TGTGCCAGCTCACCACCCCGACCGGGCGGAGTGGAAGAGACCCAGTACTTC.